Following are 29 T cell receptor beta chains from one sample sequenced in a study of pediatric ulcerative colitis. Assay: immunoSEQ multiplex PCR; the TCRdb copy retains only in-frame clones and omits some. The sample consists of 25,000 to 35,000 clones, 82% of them appearing once. Material for sequencing was blood. The receptors stem from a boy aged 5-17 years with severe ulcerative colitis.

DNA of the CDR3: TGTGCCAGAAGCTCTACCAGACGGAGGGACAGGGACACTGAAGCTTTCTTT. Protein: CARSSTRRRDRDTEAFF. This rearrangement joins TRBV5-3 to TRBJ1-1; 9 nucleotides align to TRBD1. TRBV5-3 qualifies as an ORF whose function is uncertain. The V segment lost 3 bases and the J segment 3 bases; nucleotides outside the gene matches: 12. The CDR3 totals 17 residues.

The chain uses TRBV7-2 and TRBJ1-1; no definite D call. The CDR3 covers 13 residues. V was pared by 6 bases and J by 0 bases, with 8 bases between. Germline V CDR1 and CDR2: SGHTA, FQGNSA. The CDR3 is CASRSTVNTEAFF. The CDR3 DNA follows: TGTGCCAGCAGGTCTACAGTGAACACTGAAGCTTTCTTT.

The CDR3 bases are TGTGCCAGCAGTGAAGTCTTAGGGAAGACCCAGTACTTC. It yields the protein CASSEVLGKTQYF. This sequence joins TRBV2 and TRBJ2-5, with D uncertain. V was cut by 1 base and J by 6 bases, with 9 bases left in between. This CDR3 spans 13 amino acids. Germline V lookup: CDR1 SNHLY, CDR2 FYNNEI.

V is TRBV19 and J is TRBJ1-1, with D uncertain. Germline lookup yields CDR1 LNHDA and CDR2 SQIVND (reference sequence). This CDR3 has 14 amino acids. Trimming took 7 bases from V and 3 from J, leaving 15 bases between them. DNA of the CDR3: TGTGCCAGTAATAAGGGTCGTCTCGACACTGAAGCTTTCTTT. This sequence encodes CASNKGRLDTEAFF.

The rearrangement uses TRBV23-1 and TRBJ2-1; TRBD1 or TRBD2 may be the D gene (6 bases each). TRBV23-1 is an ORF for which the function is uncertain. This CDR3 is 13 amino acids long. V was pared by 2 bases and J by 7 bases, with 9 bases between. The CDR3: CASSQGGLNEQFF. The CDR3 DNA sequence: TGCGCCAGCAGTCAAGGGGGGCTTAATGAGCAGTTCTTC.

The chain links TRBV6-5 to TRBJ1-2; TRBD1 matches 7 bases. Germline V gives CDR1 MNHEY, CDR2 SVGAGI. The junction had 4 bases not matched to a gene; V was cut back by 6 bases and J by 3 bases. The CDR3 has 13 amino acids. In DNA, the CDR3 is TGTGCCAGCAGCCCTACAGGGGACTATGGCTACACCTTC. Translation gives CASSPTGDYGYTF.

V gene TRBV19 combines with J gene TRBJ2-7; 8 positions agree with TRBD1. The J segment lost 5 bases and the V segment lost 4 bases, leaving 4 bases of the junction unmatched. The CDR3 covers 13 residues. The germline CDR1 and CDR2 sequences are LNHDA and SQIVND (reference sequence). CDR3 DNA sequence: TGTGCCAGTAGTAATGGACAGGGCAACGAGCAGTACTTC. It translates to CASSNGQGNEQYF.

The chain couples TRBV4-3 to TRBJ1-2; weak D call: TRBD1 (6 bases). Germline loops: CDR1 LGHNA, CDR2 YSLEER. The CDR3 sequence is 17 residues long. Trimming left V 0 bases short and J 2 bases short, with 16 bases between. The CDR3 loop is CASSQDRYAQGNYGYTF. The CDR3 coding sequence is TGCGCCAGCAGCCAAGATCGTTATGCACAGGGCAACTATGGCTACACCTTC.

This clone was seen a handful of times. V and J are TRBV7-9 and TRBJ2-3; D unclear. CDR1 is SEHNR and CDR2 is FQNEAQ in the germline V gene (reference sequence). This CDR3 region has 13 residues. Trimming took off 5 bases at V and 2 bases at J, with 8 bases between the two ends. The CDR3 sequence is CASSPRATDTQYF. The CDR3 DNA reads TGTGCCAGCAGCCCAAGAGCCACAGATACGCAGTATTTT.

The chain recombines TRBV13 with TRBJ1-2; the D is unclear. The germline CDR1 and CDR2 sequences are PRHDT and FYEKMQ (reference sequence). The CDR3 is 14 amino acids. Trimming took 0 bases from V and 7 from J, leaving 12 bases between them. The DNA of the CDR3 is TGTGCCAGCAGCTTAGGTTCCGGGTTGGGTGGCTACACCTTC. Translation gives CASSLGSGLGGYTF. Drawing the rest from reference TRBV13 and TRBJ1-2, the complete variable domain is AAGVIQSPRHLIKEKRETATLKCYPIPRHDTVYWYQQGPGQDPQFLISFYEKMQSDKGSIPDRFSAQQFSDYHSELNMSSLELGDSALYFCASSLGSGLGGYTFGSGTRLTVV.

The sample holds one count of this clone. The CDR3 nucleotides are TGTGCCAGCAGTGAACTAGCGGGGGGTTCAGATACGCAGTATTTT. This encodes CASSELAGGSDTQYF. V gene TRBV6-4 combines with J gene TRBJ2-3; TRBD2 aligns across 12 bases. The CDR3 is 15 amino acids. Losses at the gene ends were 3 bases for V and 4 bases for J; bases not matched to a gene: 2. Germline lookup yields CDR1 MRHNA and CDR2 SNTAGT.

The rearrangement uses TRBV9 and TRBJ1-5; D possibly corresponds to TRBD1 (6 bases). Germline V CDR1 and CDR2: SGDLS, YYNGEE. The CDR3 totals 13 residues. Trimming removed 0 bases at V and 11 bases at J, with 12 bases between. CDR3 sequence: CASSVAGGMAQHF. The CDR3 region has the DNA TGTGCCAGCAGCGTAGCCGGGGGCATGGCCCAGCATTTT.

This clone appeared a few times. The chain is built from TRBV7-9 and TRBJ1-1; TRBD1 aligns across 9 bases. Per germline, CDR1 SEHNR and CDR2 FQNEAQ (reference sequence). The CDR3 has 15 residues. After removal of 4 bases from V and 5 bases from J, the junction contained 8 bases not matched to a gene. CDR3 loop: CASSSQQGAGTEAFF. The CDR3 DNA sequence: TGTGCCAGCAGCTCACAACAGGGGGCTGGAACTGAAGCTTTCTTT.

The rearrangement uses TRBV5-1 and TRBJ2-5, with 9 bases lining up with TRBD1. The trim removed 3 bases at V and 5 bases at J, leaving 5 bases unmatched. CDR1 SGHRS and CDR2 YFSETQ come from the germline V gene. The CDR3 runs 14 residues. CDR3: CASSWTGVRETQYF. The CDR3 DNA follows: TGCGCCAGCAGCTGGACAGGGGTTAGGGAGACCCAGTACTTC.

The chain links TRBV2 to TRBJ1-2, with no clear D. The CDR3 is 11 amino acids. Trimming pared 5 bases from V and 9 bases from J, leaving 10 bases between. CDR1 and CDR2 from the germline V gene are SNHLY and FYNNEI. In DNA, the CDR3 is TGTGCCAGCAGTCGGGGTCCCCGCTACACCTTC. Translated, it gives CASSRGPRYTF.

The rearrangement links TRBV4-3 to TRBJ1-5, with TRBD1 as a possible D gene (5 bases). The CDR3 totals 17 residues. Trimming removed 0 bases from V and 7 bases from J, with 19 bases in between. Germline CDR1 is LGHNA and CDR2 is YSLEER. Written as DNA, the CDR3 is TGCGCCAGCAGCCAAGAGGGGGTGGGGCAGGGAAAGCAGCCCCAGCATTTT. This codes for CASSQEGVGQGKQPQHF.

The chain is built from TRBV2 and TRBJ1-5; perhaps TRBD1 as D (6 bases). Germline assignment: CDR1 SNHLY and CDR2 FYNNEI. Trimming took 6 bases from V and 3 from J, leaving 15 bases between them. CDR3 length: 15 residues. CDR3 in DNA: TGTGCCAGCAGCGTAGGGGGGGCTCCCAATCAGCCCCAGCATTTT. It is translated as CASSVGGAPNQPQHF.

J is TRBJ2-7 and V is TRBV5-5, with TRBD2 identical over 7 bases. Per germline, CDR1 SGHKS and CDR2 YYEKEE (reference sequence). The CDR3 has 14 residues. The V and J ends lost 2 bases and 0 bases, in that order; junction bases with no gene match: 2. As DNA, the CDR3 is TGTGCCAGCAGCTTTGGCGGGGGCTCCTACGAGCAGTACTTC. It specifies CASSFGGGSYEQYF.

The rearrangement joins TRBV2 to TRBJ2-7; no firm D call. Per germline, CDR1 SNHLY and CDR2 FYNNEI. V was trimmed by 2 bases and J by 4 bases, leaving 15 bases between them. This CDR3 has 15 amino acids. CDR3 amino acids: CASSESSQATYEQYF. CDR3 nucleotide sequence: TGTGCCAGCAGTGAATCCTCCCAGGCTACTTACGAGCAGTACTTC.

The chain is built from TRBV20-1 and TRBJ2-1; D call uncertain. The length of the CDR3 is 10 residues. V lost 6 bases and J lost 5, with 5 bases in between. From germline, CDR1 is DFQATT and CDR2 SNEGSKA (reference sequence). As DNA, the CDR3 is TGCAGTGCGGAAAACAATGAGCAGTTCTTC. Translating it yields CSAENNEQFF.

The chain recombines TRBV4-1 with TRBJ2-1; 10 bases map to TRBD2. This CDR3 region has 17 residues. V gave up 1 base and J gave up 3 bases; unmatched junction bases: 6. Germline V gene sequence: CDR1 MGHRA, CDR2 YSYEKL. The DNA of the CDR3 is TGCGCCAGCAGCCAAGCTATCTCTAGCGGGGGCTACAATGAGCAGTTCTTC. Translating gives CASSQAISSGGYNEQFF.

V and J are TRBV28 and TRBJ1-1; a possible D gene is TRBD1 (6 bases). The germline V gene encodes CDR1 MDHEN and CDR2 SYDVKM. The CDR3 contains 13 residues. V lost 3 bases and J 4 bases, leaving 9 bases between the germline ends. For the CDR3, the DNA is TGTGCCAGCAGTTTCGGGACAAGCACTGAAGCTTTCTTT. This sequence encodes CASSFGTSTEAFF.

The rearrangement links TRBV7-8 to TRBJ2-6; D ambiguous. The CDR3 spans 15 residues. Germline CDR1 and CDR2: SGHVS and FQNEAQ. V lost 1 base, J lost 2 bases, and 6 bases lay in between. The chain's CDR3 is CASSLERTGANVLTF. The DNA of the CDR3 is TGTGCCAGCAGCTTAGAGAGGACTGGGGCCAACGTCCTGACTTTC.

The genes are TRBV4-1 and TRBJ2-5; D is ambiguous. The CDR3 is 11 amino acids. Trimming cost V 0 bases and J 4 bases, with 0 bases left between them. The germline V gene encodes CDR1 MGHRA and CDR2 YSYEKL. As DNA, the CDR3 is TGCGCCAGCAGCCAAGAAGAGACCCAGTACTTC. Its translation: CASSQEETQYF.

V is TRBV4-3 and J is TRBJ1-2, with a tentative D call TRBD1 (5 bases). V was cut by 0 bases and J by 4 bases, with 18 bases left in between. The CDR3 is 17 amino acids. Germline-derived CDR1 and CDR2 are LGHNA and YSLEER. The CDR3 region is CASSQDPQGQTLYGYTF. CDR3 nucleotides: TGCGCCAGCAGCCAAGATCCGCAGGGCCAAACTCTCTATGGCTACACCTTC.

The chain links TRBV6-4 to TRBJ1-4, with TRBD1 as a possible D gene (6 bases). The CDR3 extends over 15 amino acids. V shed 5 bases and J shed 0 bases, with 10 bases lying between them. Per germline, CDR1 MRHNA and CDR2 SNTAGT. This CDR3 reads CASSPGHATNEKLFF. CDR3 DNA sequence: TGTGCCAGCAGTCCGGGACACGCAACTAATGAAAAACTGTTTTTT.

The chain is built from TRBV5-4 and TRBJ1-2, with 7 positions matching TRBD1. The germline gives CDR1 SGHNT, CDR2 YYREEE (reference sequence). The trim removed 3 bases at V and 3 bases at J, leaving 2 bases unmatched. CDR3 length equals 13 residues. In DNA form, the CDR3 reads TGTGCCAGCAGCTCGGACAGGCACTATGGCTACACCTTC. It translates to CASSSDRHYGYTF.

This clone was counted only a few times. The chain has TRBV5-1 and TRBJ1-2; 8 nucleotides line up with TRBD1. From germline, CDR1 is SGHRS and CDR2 YFSETQ. The CDR3 is made up of 15 amino acids. Losses at the gene ends were 1 base for V and 3 bases for J; bases not matched to a gene: 5. As DNA, the CDR3 is TGCGCCAGCAGCTTGTGGACAGGGCTCGACTATGGCTACACCTTC. As protein: CASSLWTGLDYGYTF.

This clone was counted between two and nine times. The J gene is TRBJ1-1, the V gene TRBV7-2, with 8 bases fitting TRBD1. V shed 5 bases and J 11 bases; nucleotides not matched to a gene: 10. The CDR3 spans 13 residues. The germline CDR1 and CDR2 sequences are SGHTA and FQGNSA. CDR3 sequence: CASSPTGGGGAFF. For the CDR3, the DNA is TGTGCCAGCAGCCCCACAGGGGGAGGTGGTGCTTTCTTT.